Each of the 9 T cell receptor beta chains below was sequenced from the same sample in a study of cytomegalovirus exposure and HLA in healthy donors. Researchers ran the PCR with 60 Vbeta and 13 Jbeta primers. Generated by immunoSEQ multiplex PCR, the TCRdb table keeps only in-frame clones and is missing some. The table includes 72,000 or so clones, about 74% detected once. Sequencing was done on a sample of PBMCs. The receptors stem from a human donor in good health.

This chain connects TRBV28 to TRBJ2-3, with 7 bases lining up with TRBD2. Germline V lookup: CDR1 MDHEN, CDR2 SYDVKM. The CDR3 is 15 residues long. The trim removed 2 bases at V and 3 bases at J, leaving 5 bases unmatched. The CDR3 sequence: CASSLRGVETDTQYF. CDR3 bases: TGTGCCAGCAGTTTACGGGGGGTGGAGACAGATACGCAGTATTTT.

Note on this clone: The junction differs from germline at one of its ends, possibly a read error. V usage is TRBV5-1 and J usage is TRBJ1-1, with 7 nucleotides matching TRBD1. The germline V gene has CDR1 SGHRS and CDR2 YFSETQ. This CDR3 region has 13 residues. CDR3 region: CASKPGGNSEAFF. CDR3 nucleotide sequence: TGCGCCAGCAAACCAGGGGGGAACAGTGAAGCTTTCTTT.

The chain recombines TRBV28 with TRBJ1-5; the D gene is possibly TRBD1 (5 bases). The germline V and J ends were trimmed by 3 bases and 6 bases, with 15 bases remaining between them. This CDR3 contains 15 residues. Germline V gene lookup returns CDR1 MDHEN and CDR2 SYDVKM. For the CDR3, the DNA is TGTGCCAGCAGTTTCCCCGGGCGCCAGGGTCAGCCCCAGCATTTT. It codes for CASSFPGRQGQPQHF.

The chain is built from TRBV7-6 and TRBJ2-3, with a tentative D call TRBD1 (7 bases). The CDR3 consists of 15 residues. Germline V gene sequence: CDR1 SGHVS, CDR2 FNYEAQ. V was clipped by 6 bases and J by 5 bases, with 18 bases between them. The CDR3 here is CASSIDFQGGDTQYF. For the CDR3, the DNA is TGTGCCAGCAGTATAGATTTTCAGGGGGGAGATACGCAGTATTTT.

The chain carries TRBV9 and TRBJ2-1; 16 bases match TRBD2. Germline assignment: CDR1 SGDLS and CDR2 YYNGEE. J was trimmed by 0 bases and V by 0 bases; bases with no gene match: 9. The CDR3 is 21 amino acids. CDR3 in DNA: TGTGCCAGCAGCGTAGTAGCGCTGGGACTAGCGGGAGGGAGCTCCTACAATGAGCAGTTCTTC. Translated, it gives CASSVVALGLAGGSSYNEQFF. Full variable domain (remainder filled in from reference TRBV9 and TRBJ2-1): DSGVTQTPKHLITATGQRVTLRCSPRSGDLSVYWYQQSLDQGLQFLIQYYNGEERAKGNILERFSAQQFPDLHSELNLSSLELGDSALYFCASSVVALGLAGGSSYNEQFFGPGTRLTVL.

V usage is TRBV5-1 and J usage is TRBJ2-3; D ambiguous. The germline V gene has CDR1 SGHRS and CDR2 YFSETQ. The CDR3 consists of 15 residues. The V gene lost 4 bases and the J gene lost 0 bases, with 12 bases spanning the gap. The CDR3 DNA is TGCGCCAGCAGCGCGGTACTATCTAGCACAGATACGCAGTATTTT. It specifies CASSAVLSSTDTQYF.

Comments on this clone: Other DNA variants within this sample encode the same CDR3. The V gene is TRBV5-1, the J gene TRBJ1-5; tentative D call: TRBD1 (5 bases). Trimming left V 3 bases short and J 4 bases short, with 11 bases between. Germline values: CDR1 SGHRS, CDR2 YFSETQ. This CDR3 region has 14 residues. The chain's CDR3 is CASSSQGGNQPQHF. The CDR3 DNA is TGCGCCAGCAGCTCTCAGGGAGGTAATCAGCCCCAGCATTTT.

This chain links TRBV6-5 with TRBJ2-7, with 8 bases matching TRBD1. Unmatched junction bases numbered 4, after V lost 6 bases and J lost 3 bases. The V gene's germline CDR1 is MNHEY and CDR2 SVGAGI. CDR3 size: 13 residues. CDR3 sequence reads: CASRTGTGYEQYF. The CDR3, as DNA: TGTGCCAGCAGGACCGGGACAGGCTACGAGCAGTACTTC.

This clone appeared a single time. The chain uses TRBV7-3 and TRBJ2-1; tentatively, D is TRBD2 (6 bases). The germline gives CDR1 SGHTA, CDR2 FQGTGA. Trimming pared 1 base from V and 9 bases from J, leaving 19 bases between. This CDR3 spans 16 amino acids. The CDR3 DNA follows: TGTGCCAGCAGCTTAATGCTGGGTGTGGGGGGTTCTGAGCAGTTCTTC. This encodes CASSLMLGVGGSEQFF.